This T cell receptor (beta chain) is from a study of response to subunit inactivated influenza vaccine. The CDR3 is made up of 14 amino acids. Germline V lookup: CDR1 MNHEY, CDR2 SVGEGT. Trimming left V 2 bases short and J 7 bases short, with 12 bases between. From the RT-PCR reads, TCRdb called clonotypes with MiXCR, one entry per CDR3 protein. The sample shows about 620,000 distinct CDR3 sequences, about 11% of them seen only once. This clonotype appeared many times. These data were likewise used in another study, on T cells expressing NK-cell markers. From that second work: Template switching by 5'RACE with UMIs generated the TCR beta cDNA. CD3+CD56+NKG2C+, CD3+CD56+NKG2C- and CD3+CD56-NKG2C+ T cells, once sorted, supplied the TCR beta repertoires. The share of CD8+ T cells held by dominant NKG2C+ clonotypes was about 1.0-7.5% in several donors. There remained a lack of clarity about HCMV specificity of expanded NKG2C+ T cell clones.

This sequence was found in a man aged 45-65 years who received an inactivated influenza vaccine. The chain links TRBV6-2 or TRBV6-3 to TRBJ2-1; D is perhaps TRBD1 (6 bases). Sequences were derived from PBMCs from blood, sampled on the day of vaccination. The CDR3 region is CASSYGGQKNEQFF. The CDR3 nucleotides are TGTGCCAGCAGTTACGGGGGCCAAAAAAATGAGCAGTTCTTC.